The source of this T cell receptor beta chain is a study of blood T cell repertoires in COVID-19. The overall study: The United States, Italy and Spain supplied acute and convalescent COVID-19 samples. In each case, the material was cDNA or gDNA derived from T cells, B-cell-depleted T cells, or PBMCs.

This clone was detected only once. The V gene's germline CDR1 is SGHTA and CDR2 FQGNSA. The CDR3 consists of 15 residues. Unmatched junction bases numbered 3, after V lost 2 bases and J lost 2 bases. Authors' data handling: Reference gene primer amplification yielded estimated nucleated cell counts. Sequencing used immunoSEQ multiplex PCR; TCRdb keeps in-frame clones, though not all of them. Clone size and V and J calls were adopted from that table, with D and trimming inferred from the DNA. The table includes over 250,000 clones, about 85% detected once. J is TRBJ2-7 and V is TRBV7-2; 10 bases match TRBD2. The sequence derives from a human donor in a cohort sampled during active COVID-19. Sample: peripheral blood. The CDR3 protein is CASSLLAGVPYEQYF. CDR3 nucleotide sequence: TGTGCCAGCAGCTTACTAGCGGGAGTTCCCTACGAGCAGTACTTC. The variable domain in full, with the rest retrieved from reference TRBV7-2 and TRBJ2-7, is GAGVSQSPSNKVTEKGKDVELRCDPISGHTALYWYRQSLGQGLEFLIYFQGNSAPDKSGLPSDRFSAERTGGSVSTLTIQRTQQEDSAVYLCASSLLAGVPYEQYFGPGTRLTVT.